Listed here are 6 T cell receptor beta chains from one sample, sequenced in a study of post-analysis software for immune sequencing data (dated by TCRdb to between 2014 and 2016). Library construction relied on PCR. TCRdb shows the sequencer as Illumina HiSeq 2500. To reduce PCR and sequencing biases, unique molecular identifiers were incorporated into the TCR beta cDNA libraries. TCRdb applied fastp at Q25 and MiXCR to the public reads, then kept only in-frame beta chains. One record per CDR3 amino acid sequence lists the most common genes and DNA. Recorded for this sample are 150,000 or so distinct CDR3 sequences; around 36% of them occurred a single time. Around 30% of the sample belongs to the ten largest clones. Reading the label with the study, this specimen's time point is: second blood draw from one MS patient after hematopoietic stem cell transplantation. Sample: blood, taken after autologous hematopoietic stem cell transplantation. The receptors were sampled from a girl aged 5 to 17 with multiple sclerosis. Donor details come from another sample of the same person, matched by shared clones.

This chain links TRBV7-6 with TRBJ2-1, with D perhaps TRBD1 or TRBD2 (6 bases each). This CDR3 spans 15 amino acids. Germline assignment: CDR1 SGHVS and CDR2 FNYEAQ. V was clipped by 1 base and J by 7 bases, with 14 bases between them. CDR3 amino acids: CASSLGRGPRNEQFF. Written as DNA, the CDR3 is TGTGCCAGCAGCTTAGGTCGGGGGCCCCGTAATGAGCAGTTCTTC.

This clonotype was detected many times. The rearrangement uses TRBV29-1 and TRBJ1-2, with D perhaps matching TRBD1 (5 bases). Trimming removed 0 bases at V and 6 bases at J, with 17 bases between. Germline CDR1 reads SQVTM; CDR2 reads ANQGSEA. The CDR3 runs 15 residues. This CDR3 is CSVEEFGQGINGYTF. The CDR3 coding sequence is TGCAGCGTTGAAGAGTTCGGCCAGGGTATCAATGGCTACACCTTC.

Only a few counts were recorded for this clonotype. The rearrangement links TRBV18 to TRBJ2-7; 8 bases align to TRBD1. This CDR3 contains 16 residues. The trim removed 2 bases at V and 5 bases at J, leaving 11 bases unmatched. The germline gives CDR1 KGHSH, CDR2 LQKENI. CDR3 coding DNA: TGTGCCAGCTCACCAGCTGAGAGGGCAGGGGGCGACGAGCAGTACTTC. This encodes CASSPAERAGGDEQYF.

This clonotype was recorded a few times. The chain is built from TRBV3-1 and TRBJ2-5; TRBD1 matches 7 bases. CDR3 length: 15 amino acids. With 2 bases clipped from V and 5 bases from J, the junction kept 8 bases outside the gene matches. Germline assignment: CDR1 LGHDT and CDR2 YNNKEL (reference sequence). CDR3: CASSQNAGGDETQYF. CDR3 DNA: TGTGCCAGCAGCCAAAACGCAGGGGGTGACGAGACCCAGTACTTC.

The chain combines TRBV10-2 with TRBJ1-6; D is perhaps TRBD1 (5 bases). CDR3 length: 14 residues. Germline CDR1 and CDR2: WSHSY and SAAADI. Between the trimmed V and J ends, which lost 3 bases and 8 bases, there was a span of 11 bases. In DNA form, the CDR3 reads TGCGCCAGCAGTGAACCGGGACGGGATTCACCCCTCCACTTT. It specifies CASSEPGRDSPLHF.

The V call is TRBV6-6, the J call TRBJ2-5; perhaps D is TRBD1 or TRBD2 (5 bases each). The J call is doubtful: the DNA matches TRBJ2-7 better. From germline, CDR1 is MNHNY and CDR2 SVGAGI (reference sequence). This CDR3 has 13 amino acids. CDR3 amino acids: CASEVHGGYEQYF. CDR3 in DNA: TGTGCCAGTGAGGTTCATGGGGGATACGAGCAGTACTTC.